These T cell receptor beta chains were read from a single sample in a study of cytomegalovirus exposure and HLA in healthy donors. Repertoires were generated with immunoSEQ multiplex PCR, while TCRdb's copy carries only in-frame clones and drops some. The profile shows approximately 250,000 clones, more than 75% of them singletons. The sequenced sample consisted of PBMCs. The receptor set was obtained from a girl aged 2 to 10 in good health and CMV-seronegative. The CDR3 runs from the conserved cysteine through the conserved F or W. A D gene is named only where the DNA matches it firmly. Clone size is given for some rows only: seen once, a few or many times, or a class if the clone is expanded.

CDR3nt	CDR3aa	abundance	d_gene	j_gene	len	v_gene
TGTGCCACCAGCGACCGGGAGAGAAAGAACACTGAAGCTTTCTTT	CATSDRERKNTEAFF	-	-	TRBJ1-1	15	TRBV15
TGTTCCAGCAGCTTAGTAGTCTATGGCTACACCTTC	CSSSLVVYGYTF	-	-	TRBJ1-2	12	TRBV7-9
TGTGCCAGCAGCCCCACAGGACGGAACTATGGCTACACCTTC	CASSPTGRNYGYTF	-	-	TRBJ1-2	14	TRBV11-2
TGTGCCAGGAGTGCTAGCGGGGGGGCCTACAATGAGCAGTTCTTC	CARSASGGAYNEQFF	-	TRBD2	TRBJ2-1	15	TRBV2
TGCGCCAGCAGCCAAGTCCCCGGGAGCTCCTACAATGAGCAGTTCTTC	CASSQVPGSSYNEQFF	-	-	TRBJ2-1	16	TRBV4-1
TGTGCCAGCAGTGATTATAATCTAGCGGGAGGCCTAAGGGGGGAGACCCAGTACTTC	CASSDYNLAGGLRGETQYF	-	TRBD2	TRBJ2-5	19	TRBV2
TGTGCCAGCAGCTTAGTCCCCAGCGGGAGTCCCTACGAGCAGTACTTC	CASSLVPSGSPYEQYF	-	TRBD2	TRBJ2-7	16	TRBV11-2
TGCGCCAGCAGCTCAAGGGGATCCTTTAAGGAGGAGACCCAGTACTTC	CASSSRGSFKEETQYF	-	-	TRBJ2-5	16	TRBV5-1
TGTGCCAGCAGCTCGGGACAGGGGTATGGCTACACCTTC	CASSSGQGYGYTF	-	TRBD1	TRBJ1-2	13	TRBV7-2
TGCGCCAGCAGCTTAGAAGCGGCGAGCTCCTACGAGCAGTACTTC	CASSLEAASSYEQYF	-	-	TRBJ2-7	15	TRBV5-1
TGTGCCATCAGTGCCAGGGGCCATGAGCAGTTCTTC	CAISARGHEQFF	-	-	TRBJ2-1	12	TRBV10-3
TGTGCCAGCAGCGTCCCAGGACAGGTACATGGCTACACCTTC	CASSVPGQVHGYTF	-	TRBD1	TRBJ1-2	14	TRBV13
TGTGCCAGCAGCCAAAACCCAGGGGGCGCCTCCTACGAGCAGTACTTC	CASSQNPGGASYEQYF	-	TRBD1	TRBJ2-7	16	TRBV4-2
TGTGCCAGTAGTATGATTGACAGCAACACTGAAGCTTTCTTT	CASSMIDSNTEAFF	-	-	TRBJ1-1	14	TRBV19
TGTGCCAGCAGCTCCGACAGGGGGCGCCTTGGAAATACGCAGTATTTT	CASSSDRGRLGNTQYF	-	TRBD1	TRBJ2-3	16	TRBV27
TGCAGCGTTGGAGGGACACCCTCCTACGAGCAGTACTTC	CSVGGTPSYEQYF	once	-	TRBJ2-7	13	TRBV29-1
TGTGCCAGCAGTCCTACAGGGGTCAAAAACATTCAGTACTTC	CASSPTGVKNIQYF	-	TRBD1	TRBJ2-4	14	TRBV6-5
TGTGCCAGCAGCTTCAGGGGGCATTTGTCCTACGAGCAGTACTTC	CASSFRGHLSYEQYF	-	TRBD1	TRBJ2-7	15	TRBV5-4
TGTGCCTGGAGTGTACCCAGGAAGGAACTGTTTTTT	CAWSVPRKELFF	-	-	TRBJ1-4	12	TRBV30
TGTGCCAGCAGCCCATCCGGGACAGCCACAGATACGCAGTATTTT	CASSPSGTATDTQYF	-	TRBD1	TRBJ2-3	15	TRBV5-4
TGCAGCGTTGATACCCAGGGATCGAACACTGAAGCTTTCTTT	CSVDTQGSNTEAFF	once	-	TRBJ1-1	14	TRBV29-1
TGCGCCAGCAGCGGGAATGGACAGGGGATTAACTCACCCCTCCACTTT	CASSGNGQGINSPLHF	-	TRBD1	TRBJ1-6	16	TRBV5-1